This T cell receptor beta chain was identified in a study of cytomegalovirus exposure and HLA in healthy donors (dated by TCRdb to the late 2010s). Background for the entire study: An earlier analysis of roughly 570 of the donors reported roughly 300 Gb of sequence data and 117 million unique TCR beta sequences obtained from approximately 180 million T cells. Around 320 gigabases of sequencing data and 78 million or so unique TCR sequences were included in an early release covering over 600 HLA-typed donors. Among the roughly 370 genotyped donors, under 90% belonged to the genetic ancestry cluster associated with self-reported Caucasian donors. The study aimed to test whether cataloging public T cell receptors could reveal signatures of past pathogen exposure. The study used immunosequencing to profile the T cell repertoires of 670 or so subjects and linked those repertoires to cytomegalovirus serostatus. A separate validation cohort of roughly 130 different subjects was used in addition to the approximately 610-subject first cohort. To predict cytomegalovirus infection status, the study brought together high-throughput TCR immunosequencing, statistical association of individual TCRs with disease status, and machine learning. A later analysis re-examined previously published TCR beta repertoires from about 700 donors and added high-resolution HLA genotyping to investigate patterns of TCR occurrence. Rather than drawing on any new phenotypic data, the later analysis identified candidate immune exposures from TCR beta sequences and the way those sequences occurred across donors. An earlier analysis of a few hundred of the donors applied high-throughput TCR beta sequencing to assess whether each TCR beta V gene segment acted as functional or pseudogenic. Donor age, sex, ethnicity and CMV serostatus were collected together with the repertoire data. Genome-wide SNP genotypes for about three fifths of the roughly 700 donors were used in a later genetic analysis, which treated that subset as a discovery cohort. All discovery cohort repertoires had been generated using a single sequencing platform. Both class I and class II loci were covered by HLA typing, at four-digit resolution. Typing coverage differed by locus: A, B, C, DRB1 and DQB1 were typed in about 629-630 donors, DQA1 in 522, DPA1 in 600 to 610, and DPB1 in around 490. Four or five DR-DQ haplotypes were handled as single units for association and clustering because linkage in the cohort was strong. Across approximately 400 genotyped donors of the cohort, an average of about 220,000 unique TCR beta nucleotide sequences per donor were sequenced, and 15% to 20% of those sequences were non-productive. Study-wide findings and limitations: Compared with equally common non-associated chains, HLA-associated TCR beta chains in a later analysis were more clonally expanded and had lower generation probabilities. Most TCR sequences were seen in very few donors, while some public TCRs were found in many individuals. Strong co-occurrence of HLA alleles, especially DR and DQ, made assigning TCR associations to individual alleles difficult. Roughly uniform sequencing depth across donors was assumed in presence/absence analyses, although this assumption may not hold. In a later genetic analysis, fewer N-insertions in productive TCRs were reported among donors in an Asian-associated ancestry cluster than the roughly 670-donor mean. In a later analysis, the rate of TCR association differed among HLA loci, with DRB1 alleles having the most associated TCRs and HLA-C alleles having the fewest. Because the 87-base-pair reads could not distinguish some IMGT-functional V segments, including TRBV6-2 and TRBV6-3, those segments were excluded. The only immune exposure information available for the cohort was CMV serostatus. A later analysis reported that several top co-occurrence clusters appeared linked to parvovirus B19, influenza, CMV and Epstein-Barr virus. Because HLA typing was missing for some donors at each locus, association tests included only the typed subset. In a later analysis, most CMV-associated TCR beta chains were found to appear HLA-restricted, with HLA associations seemingly driven largely by CMV exposure. According to the authors, the approach could potentially be generalized to other disease states and immunological phenotypes. Three of the identified cytomegalovirus-associated TCR beta chains were confirmed in vitro to be specific for cytomegalovirus antigens. In an earlier analysis of some 500 of the donors, most TCR beta V segments appeared in productive rearrangements about 87% or about 30% of the time, broadly matching IMGT annotations. A total of roughly 160 TCR beta chains were listed by the study as associated with cytomegalovirus. A further reported finding was that TCR beta sequences accurately predicted the HLA-A and HLA-B alleles for most subjects in the first cohort. Linkage disequilibrium might explain the correlated functional status among segregating V segments, but an unknown experimental factor could not be excluded. Because counts were too low, seventeen rarely observed V segments, including chromosome 9 orphons, were excluded from the earlier analysis of some 590 of the donors. The sequencing pipeline was judged likely to have produced a cluster of highly shared sequence variants as a technical artifact. A later genetic analysis associated a missense DCLRE1C variant with V-gene and J-gene trimming of TCR beta chains, and an independent cohort replicated the association. The cohort was sequenced for TCR beta chains only, and without alpha or paired-chain data the features that could be detected were limited. The classifier was reported to diagnose cytomegalovirus status with high specificity and sensitivity in both the original and validation cohorts. Specific HLA alleles were associated with 15,000 to 20,000 TCR beta sequences at a false discovery rate of 0.05 in a later analysis.

Library creation used the immunoSEQ multiplex PCR assay. For the multiplex PCR, a mixture combining 60 forward primers for TCR Vbeta segments and 13 reverse primers for TCR Jbeta segments was used. Amplification of the CDR3 region of rearranged TCR beta genes was performed with a multiplex PCR assay on genomic DNA. The amplified TCR beta libraries were sequenced on the Illumina HiSeq System as 87-base-pair reads. The paper's processing steps were these. In a later analysis, approximately 74 million unique TCR beta chains were counted across the 690 or so repertoires, and around 10 million of these chains were shared by at least two donors. Raw reads were error-corrected and collapsed into unique sequences with a nearest-neighbor algorithm that merged closely related sequences to remove PCR and sequencing errors. CDR3 sequences were aligned to IMGT reference sequences to assign V, D and J gene segments. Each retained sequence needed at least a six-nucleotide match to both a V gene segment and a J gene segment. A rearrangement counted as productive if the CDR3 had no stop codons and remained in frame with V and J, and every other rearrangement counted as non-productive. CDR3 was defined according to IMGT convention as the region running from the second conserved V-encoded cysteine to the conserved J-encoded phenylalanine. In an earlier analysis of 587 of the donors, sequences lacking an unambiguous match to a single V gene segment were excluded. In an earlier analysis of a few hundred of the donors, V segments were called functional above 56.7% productive rearrangements and were called segregating when the between-donor standard deviation exceeded 5%. To diagnose cytomegalovirus status from the catalog of TCR beta chain sequences, a statistical classification framework was built. In a later analysis, V and J genes were assigned by comparing TCR nucleotide sequences against IMGT/GENE-DB human TR gene sequences. In a later analysis, CDR3 sequences and most-parsimonious VDJ recombination scenarios were assigned using the TCRdist pipeline. In a later analysis, each TCR beta chain was defined by its CDR3 amino acid sequence together with its V-gene family, and reads without a unique V-gene family were excluded. As a way to deal with suspected cross-contamination and a sequencing artifact, a later analysis dropped hundreds of nucleotide sequences that were highly shared and had low generation probability. In a later analysis, a clonal expansion index was calculated for each public chain from normalized within-repertoire ranks of inferred template counts. In a later analysis, generation probabilities were computed with a VDJ recombination model fitted to out-of-frame rearrangements, and the resulting probabilities were checked against IGoR. In a later analysis, hypergeometric tests were used to score TCR-TCR, TCR-HLA and TCR-CMV co-occurrence, with a repertoire-size bias correction applied to TCR pairs. A later analysis estimated false discovery rates by permuting HLA or CMV assignments 20 times. In a later analysis, co-occurring TCRs were grouped with DBSCAN, and TCRdist sequence similarity was added when clustering was performed within HLA-allele-positive subsets. Repertoires with fewer than 30,000 or more than 120,000 public chains, plus five repertoires with anomalous nucleotide sharing, were excluded from co-occurrence clustering. Drawn from immuneACCESS, this table holds only the in-frame rearrangements with V and J called that TCRdb kept. Clones are partly lost; checked studies trace under half to an unresolved V gene and leave the rest unexplained. V, J and clone size were drawn from that table, and D and trimming were deduced from the DNA. This sample lists roughly 190,000 clones; 80% to 85% were detected once. The ten top clones hold roughly 6.7% of the sample.

The cohort comprised several hundred healthy bone marrow donors. At the time of sampling, every cohort member was nominally healthy, though immune exposures that went unrecorded were likely present. The donor was CMV seropositive and was included in the group of some 290 seropositive cohort members. A peripheral blood sample was collected from each donor, and TCR beta sequencing was performed on peripheral blood mononuclear cells. Genomic DNA was extracted from the blood cell samples with the Qiagen DNeasy Blood Extraction Kit. The CDR3 starts with the cysteine, ends with the phenylalanine, and has 14 residues. CDR3 DNA is the only sequence kept; it has 42 bases, read in frame from the first base. CDR1 and CDR2, per the germline V gene, are MNHEY and SVGAGI. The trim is 0 bases for V and 3 bases for J, with a gap of 5 bases between the germline ends. Points on this clone: Which antigen it targets is not known. Base qualities are missing; no much larger clone stands one base away.

The sequencing input was PBMCs. The sequence joins TRBV6-5 to TRBJ1-4, with an unclear D gene assignment. This TCR derives from a man between 40 and 49 years old in good health and CMV-seropositive. The DNA sequence is as follows: TGTGCCAGCAGTTACTCGAGGTCTAATGAAAAACTGTTTTTT. Its protein is CASSYSRSNEKLFF.